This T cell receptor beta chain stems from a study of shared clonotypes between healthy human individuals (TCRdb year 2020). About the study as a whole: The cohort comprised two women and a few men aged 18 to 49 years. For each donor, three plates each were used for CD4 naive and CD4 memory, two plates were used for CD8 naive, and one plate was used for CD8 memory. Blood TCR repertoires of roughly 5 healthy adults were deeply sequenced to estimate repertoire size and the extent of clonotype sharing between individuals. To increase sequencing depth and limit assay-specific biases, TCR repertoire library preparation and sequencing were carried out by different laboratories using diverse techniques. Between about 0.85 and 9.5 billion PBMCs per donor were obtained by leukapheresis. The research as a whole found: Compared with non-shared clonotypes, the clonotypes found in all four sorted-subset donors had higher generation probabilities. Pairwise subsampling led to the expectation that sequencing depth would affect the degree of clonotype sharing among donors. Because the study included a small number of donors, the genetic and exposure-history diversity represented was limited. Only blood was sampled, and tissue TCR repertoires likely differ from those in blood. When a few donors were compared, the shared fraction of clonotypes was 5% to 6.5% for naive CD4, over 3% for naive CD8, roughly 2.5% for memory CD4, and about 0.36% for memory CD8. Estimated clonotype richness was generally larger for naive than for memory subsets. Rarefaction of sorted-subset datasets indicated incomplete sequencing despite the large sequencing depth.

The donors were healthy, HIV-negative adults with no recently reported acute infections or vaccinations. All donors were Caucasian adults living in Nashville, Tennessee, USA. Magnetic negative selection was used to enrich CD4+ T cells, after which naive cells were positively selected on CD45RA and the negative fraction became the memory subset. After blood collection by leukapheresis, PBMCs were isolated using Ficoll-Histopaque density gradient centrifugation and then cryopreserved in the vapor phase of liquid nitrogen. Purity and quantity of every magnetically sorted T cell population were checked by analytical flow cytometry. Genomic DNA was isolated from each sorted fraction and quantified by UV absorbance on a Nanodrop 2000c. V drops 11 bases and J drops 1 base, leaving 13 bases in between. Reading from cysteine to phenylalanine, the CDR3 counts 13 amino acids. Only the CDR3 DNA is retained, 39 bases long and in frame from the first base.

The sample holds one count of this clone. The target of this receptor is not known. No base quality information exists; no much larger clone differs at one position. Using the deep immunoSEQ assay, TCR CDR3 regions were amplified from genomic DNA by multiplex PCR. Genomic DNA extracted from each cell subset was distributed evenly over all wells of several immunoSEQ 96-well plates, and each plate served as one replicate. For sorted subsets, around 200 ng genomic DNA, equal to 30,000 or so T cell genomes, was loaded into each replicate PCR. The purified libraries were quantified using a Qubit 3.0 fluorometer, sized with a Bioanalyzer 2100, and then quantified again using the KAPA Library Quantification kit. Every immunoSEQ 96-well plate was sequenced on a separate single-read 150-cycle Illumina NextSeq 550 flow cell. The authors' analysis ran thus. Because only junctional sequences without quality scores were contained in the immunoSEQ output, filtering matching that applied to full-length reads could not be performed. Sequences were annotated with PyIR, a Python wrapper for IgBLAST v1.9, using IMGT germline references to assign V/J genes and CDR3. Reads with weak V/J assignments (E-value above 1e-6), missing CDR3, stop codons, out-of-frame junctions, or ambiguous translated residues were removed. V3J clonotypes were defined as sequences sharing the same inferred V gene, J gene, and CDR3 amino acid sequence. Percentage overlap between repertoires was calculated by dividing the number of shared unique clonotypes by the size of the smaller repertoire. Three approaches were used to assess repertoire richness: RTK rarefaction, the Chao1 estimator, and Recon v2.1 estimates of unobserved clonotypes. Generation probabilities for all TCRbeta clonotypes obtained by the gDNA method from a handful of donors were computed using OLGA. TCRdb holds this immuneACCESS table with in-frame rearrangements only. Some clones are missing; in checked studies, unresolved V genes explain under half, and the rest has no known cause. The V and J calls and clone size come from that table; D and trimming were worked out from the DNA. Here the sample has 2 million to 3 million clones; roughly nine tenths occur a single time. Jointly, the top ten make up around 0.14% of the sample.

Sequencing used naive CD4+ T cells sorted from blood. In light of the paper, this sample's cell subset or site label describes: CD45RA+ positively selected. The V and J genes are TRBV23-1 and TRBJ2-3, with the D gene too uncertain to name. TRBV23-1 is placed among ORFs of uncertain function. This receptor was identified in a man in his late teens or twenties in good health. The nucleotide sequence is TGCGCCCCCTGGCCAAGCCGCACAGATACGCAGTATTTT. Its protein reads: CAPWPSRTDTQYF.